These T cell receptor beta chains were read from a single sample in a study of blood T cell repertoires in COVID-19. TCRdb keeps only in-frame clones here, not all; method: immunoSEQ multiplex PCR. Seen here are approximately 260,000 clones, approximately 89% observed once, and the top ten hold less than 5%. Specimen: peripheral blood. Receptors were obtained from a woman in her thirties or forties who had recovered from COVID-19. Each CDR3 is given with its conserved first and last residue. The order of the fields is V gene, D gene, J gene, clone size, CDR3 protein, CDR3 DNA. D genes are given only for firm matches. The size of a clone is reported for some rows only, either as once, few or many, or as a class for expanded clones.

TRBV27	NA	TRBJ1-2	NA	CASSYRDARGYTF	TGTGCCAGCAGTTACAGGGACGCGAGGGGCTACACCTTC
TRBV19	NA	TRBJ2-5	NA	CASSILGAETQYF	TGTGCCAGTAGTATACTAGGAGCGGAGACCCAGTACTTC
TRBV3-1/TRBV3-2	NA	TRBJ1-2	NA	CASSQDGRGYGYTF	TGTGCCAGCAGCCAAGACGGGAGGGGCTATGGCTACACCTTC
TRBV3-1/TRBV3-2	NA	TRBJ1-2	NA	CASSQEAGDYGYTF	TGTGCCAGCAGCCAAGAAGCGGGGGACTATGGCTACACCTTC
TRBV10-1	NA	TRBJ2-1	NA	CASSRHNEQFF	TGCGCCAGCAGCAGGCACAATGAGCAGTTCTTC
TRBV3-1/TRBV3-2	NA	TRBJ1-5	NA	CASSQAGPGQPQHF	TGTGCCAGCAGCCAAGCAGGTCCCGGACAGCCCCAGCATTTT
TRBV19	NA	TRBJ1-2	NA	CASTELGTDFNYGYTF	TGTGCCAGTACCGAACTGGGGACTGATTTTAACTATGGCTACACCTTC
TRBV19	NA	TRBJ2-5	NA	CASRAETQYF	TGTGCCAGCCGAGCAGAGACCCAGTACTTC
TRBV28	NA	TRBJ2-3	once	CASSFGGAGTDTQYF	TGTGCCAGCAGTTTTGGGGGGGCAGGCACAGATACGCAGTATTTT
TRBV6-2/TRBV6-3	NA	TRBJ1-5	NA	CASSRGSITDTQPQHF	TGTGCCAGCAGCCGAGGGAGTATTACGGATACTCAGCCCCAGCATTTT